The 24 T cell receptor beta chains below were found in one sample sequenced in a study of blood T cell repertoires in COVID-19 (dated by TCRdb to 2020 to 2021). The library was made by the immunoSEQ multiplex PCR assay. TCRdb provides this immuneACCESS table in a form limited to in-frame rearrangements. Some clones are lacking; in checked studies, under half of them reflect an unresolved V gene, and why the rest are absent is not known. A total of some 200,000 clones appear in this sample, roughly four fifths of them only once. About 12% of the sample rests with the top ten. The specimen sequenced was peripheral blood. The origin of the receptors is a woman in her forties with acute or convalescent COVID-19.

V usage is TRBV25-1 and J usage is TRBJ1-4, with 9 bases fitting TRBD1. The CDR3 is 16 amino acids. With 5 bases clipped from V and 5 bases from J, the junction kept 9 bases outside the gene matches. CDR1 and CDR2 from the germline V gene are MGHDK and SYGVNS. For the CDR3, the DNA is TGTGCCAGCAGTAATTGGGGACAGGGATTAAATGAAAAACTGTTTTTT. It specifies CASSNWGQGLNEKLFF. Full variable domain (remainder filled in from reference TRBV25-1 and TRBJ1-4): EADIYQTPRYLVIGTGKKITLECSQTMGHDKMYWYQQDPGMELHLIHYSYGVNSTEKGDLSSESTVSRIRTEHFPLTLESARPSHTSQYLCASSNWGQGLNEKLFFGSGTQLSVL.

The V gene is TRBV30, the J gene TRBJ1-5; no reliable D call. The CDR3 loop spans 13 amino acids. In germline, CDR1 is GTSNPN, CDR2 SVGIG (reference sequence). V gave up 1 base and J gave up 4 bases, with 8 bases separating them. CDR3 protein: CAWSGAGNQPQHF. As DNA, the CDR3 is TGTGCCTGGAGTGGGGCGGGAAATCAGCCCCAGCATTTT.

The chain couples TRBV14 to TRBJ1-6; no definite D call. Germline V gene data show CDR1 as SGHDN and CDR2 as FVKESK. The V end was cut by 4 bases, the J end by 10 bases, with 11 bases between. The CDR3 extends over 13 amino acids. CDR3 coding DNA: TGTGCCAGCAGCCTAACAAAGAGGTCACCCCTCCACTTT. As protein: CASSLTKRSPLHF.

The count of this clone is one. This chain connects TRBV20-1 to TRBJ1-2, with a possible D match to TRBD1 (6 bases). This CDR3 has 12 residues. Germline V gives CDR1 DFQATT, CDR2 SNEGSKA (reference sequence). Trimming cost V 3 bases and J 2 bases, with 7 bases left between them. In nucleotides, the CDR3 is TGCAGTGCTAGTGGACAGAACTATGGCTACACCTTC. Protein sequence: CSASGQNYGYTF.

The chain recombines TRBV6-2 or TRBV6-3 with TRBJ1-6; D perhaps matches TRBD1 (6 bases). Germline V gives CDR1 MNHEY, CDR2 SVGEGT. V was cut by 6 bases and J by 4 bases, with 13 bases left in between. The CDR3 loop spans 15 amino acids. DNA for the CDR3: TGTGCCAGCAGCCGTCCGGACAGTTATAATTCACCCCTCCACTTT. Translating it yields CASSRPDSYNSPLHF.

This chain joins TRBV19 and TRBJ2-1, with a possible D match to TRBD2 (7 bases). Per the germline V gene, CDR1 is LNHDA and CDR2 is SQIVND (reference sequence). The CDR3 runs to 17 residues. The germline V and J ends were trimmed by 6 bases and 4 bases, with 22 bases remaining between them. The CDR3 is CASRHIGGRGVYNEQFF. In nucleotides, the CDR3 is TGTGCCAGTAGGCATATCGGGGGGCGCGGGGTATACAATGAGCAGTTCTTC.

The chain uses TRBV3-1 (or the pseudogene TRBV3-2) and TRBJ2-3, with 9 bases that match TRBD2. With 0 bases clipped from V and 1 base from J, the junction kept 2 bases outside the gene matches. The CDR3 contains 16 residues. Germline CDR1 and CDR2: LGHDT and YNNKEL (reference sequence). CDR3 nucleotides: TGTGCCAGCAGCCAAGATCGACTAGCGGGCACAGATACGCAGTATTTT. Translation: CASSQDRLAGTDTQYF.

This clone was seen a few times. This chain joins TRBV27 and TRBJ2-2; D gene uncertain. The V gene's germline CDR1 is MNHEY and CDR2 SMNVEV (reference sequence). CDR3 length: 13 amino acids. V was trimmed by 10 bases and J by 0 bases, leaving 9 bases between them. Here the CDR3 DNA reads TGTGCCAAAAGCCTCTCGAACACCGGGGAGCTGTTTTTT. Its translation is CAKSLSNTGELFF.

CDR3 coding DNA: TGTGCTAGTGGTTTGCCCAAGTCGGTACGGGGTCGACAGGGGGCTTTCTTT. This gives the protein CASGLPKSVRGRQGAFF. The chain recombines TRBV12-5 with TRBJ1-1, with 8 bases that match TRBD1. V lost 2 bases, J lost 11 bases, and 19 bases stayed unmatched. There are 17 residues in the CDR3. Germline values: CDR1 LGHNT, CDR2 FRNRAP.

The J gene is TRBJ1-6, the V gene TRBV5-4; 7 bases agree with TRBD1. V was pared by 4 bases and J by 8 bases, with 6 bases of the junction left unmatched. The length of the CDR3 is 14 residues. From germline, CDR1 is SGHNT and CDR2 YYREEE (reference sequence). The CDR3 DNA is TGTGCCAGCAGCAGGGACAGACTAGATTCACCCCTCCACTTT. As protein: CASSRDRLDSPLHF.

The chain links TRBV2 to TRBJ1-1; possible D gene TRBD1, 6 bases. V lost 6 bases, J lost 8 bases, and 10 bases lay in between. The CDR3 loop spans 11 amino acids. Germline V lookup: CDR1 SNHLY, CDR2 FYNNEI. CDR3 nucleotide sequence: TGTGCCAGCAGGTTGACAGGCGAAGCTTTCTTT. Translation gives CASRLTGEAFF.

This clone occurred once. The chain joins TRBV6-4 to TRBJ2-1; the match to TRBD2 covers 7 bases. The length of the CDR3 is 18 residues. Germline lookup yields CDR1 MRHNA and CDR2 SNTAGT. The V and J ends lost 3 bases and 0 bases, in that order; junction bases with no gene match: 11. The CDR3 protein is CASSERAGNPSSYNEQFF. CDR3 sequence (DNA): TGTGCCAGCAGTGAAAGAGCGGGGAACCCGAGCTCCTACAATGAGCAGTTCTTC.

The chain combines TRBV2 with TRBJ1-4; 9 bases agree with TRBD1. In germline, CDR1 is SNHLY, CDR2 FYNNEI. J gave up 8 bases and V 4 bases, and 8 bases lay outside the gene matches. This CDR3 region has 15 residues. CDR3 nucleotides: TGTGCCAGCAGTGCGCGGACAGGGGTTCGGGAAAAACTGTTTTTT. Protein sequence: CASSARTGVREKLFF.

The sample holds a few counts of this clone. V usage is TRBV10-3 and J usage is TRBJ2-1; no clear D gene. The CDR3 has 11 amino acids. CDR1 and CDR2 from the germline V gene are ENHRY and SYGVKD. The V gene lost 4 bases and the J gene lost 6 bases, with 4 bases spanning the gap. The CDR3 nucleotides are TGTGCCATCAGTGGGGCCAATGAGCAGTTCTTC. It encodes CAISGANEQFF.

This clone has just one count. The rearrangement uses TRBV4-1 and TRBJ2-3, with 16 bases matching TRBD2. Germline trimming cut 2 bases from V and 4 bases from J; bases unmatched to any gene: 6. This CDR3 spans 18 amino acids. The germline gives CDR1 MGHRA, CDR2 YSYEKL. The CDR3, as DNA: TGCGCCAGCAGCCAAACGGGACTAGCGGGGGGGCTTGCAGATACGCAGTATTTT. Translated, it gives CASSQTGLAGGLADTQYF.

This clone has only one observation. The chain recombines TRBV13 with TRBJ1-6; a possible D gene is TRBD1 (6 bases). This CDR3 spans 16 amino acids. Trimming removed 0 bases at V and 10 bases at J, with 16 bases between. Germline-derived CDR1 and CDR2 are PRHDT and FYEKMQ (reference sequence). The CDR3 loop is CASSLGRRGSNSPLHF. In DNA form, the CDR3 reads TGTGCCAGCAGCTTAGGCCGCAGGGGAAGTAACTCACCCCTCCACTTT.

This clone was detected only a few times. J is TRBJ2-7 and V is TRBV5-1; 10 bases are shared with TRBD1. V shed 0 bases, J shed 2 bases, and the junction held 5 bases outside the gene matches. Germline loops: CDR1 SGHRS, CDR2 YFSETQ. The length of the CDR3 is 16 residues. Here the CDR3 reads CASSLGPGQGTYEQYF. The DNA of the CDR3 is TGCGCCAGCAGCTTGGGACCGGGACAGGGGACCTACGAGCAGTACTTC.

The genes are TRBV11-3 and TRBJ2-7, with TRBD2 identical over 13 bases. CDR1 is SGHNT and CDR2 is YENEEA in the germline V gene. V was clipped by 5 bases and J by 6 bases; unmatched bases: 7. The CDR3 has 15 residues. The chain's CDR3 is CASSPGLAGVGEQYF. The CDR3 DNA reads TGTGCCAGCAGCCCCGGACTAGCGGGAGTCGGCGAGCAGTACTTC.

Turning to this clone: Other DNA sequences from this sample encode an identical CDR3 as well. The chain employs TRBV7-9 and TRBJ2-3; D remains unclear. V was clipped by 0 bases and J by 4 bases, with 5 bases between them. The germline V gene has CDR1 SEHNR and CDR2 FQNEAQ (reference sequence). The CDR3 has 13 amino acids. CDR3 region: CASSLAQADTQYF. CDR3 in DNA: TGTGCCAGCAGCTTAGCGCAGGCAGATACGCAGTATTTT.

This chain joins TRBV2 and TRBJ1-4; 10 bases match TRBD1. The CDR3 loop spans 15 amino acids. Germline CDR1 reads SNHLY; CDR2 reads FYNNEI. J gave up 8 bases and V 3 bases, and 6 bases lay outside the gene matches. The chain's CDR3 is CASSDRDRGGEKLFF. The CDR3 DNA reads as TGTGCCAGCAGTGACCGGGACAGGGGAGGGGAAAAACTGTTTTTT.

This chain connects TRBV6-5 to TRBJ1-2, with unresolved D. The V end was cut by 4 bases, the J end by 3 bases, with 15 bases between. Germline V gene sequence: CDR1 MNHEY, CDR2 SVGAGI. The CDR3 is 15 amino acids. CDR3 in DNA: TGTGCCAGCAGTTCTTGGGCCAACGGGGACTATGGCTACACCTTC. It yields the protein CASSSWANGDYGYTF.

This clone was counted between two and nine times. This sequence joins TRBV5-1 and TRBJ2-1; the match to TRBD2 covers 9 bases. Germline V CDR1 and CDR2: SGHRS, YFSETQ. This CDR3 comprises 18 residues. Trimming cost V 0 bases and J 0 bases; bases outside gene matches: 7. The CDR3 DNA sequence: TGCGCCAGCAGCTTGGTGCTAGCGGGAATGAGCTCCTACAATGAGCAGTTCTTC. It specifies CASSLVLAGMSSYNEQFF.

Only one count was recorded for this clone. The chain carries TRBV7-9 and TRBJ2-1; 9 nucleotides agree with TRBD2. There are 14 residues in the CDR3. The germline V gene has CDR1 SEHNR and CDR2 FQNEAQ (reference sequence). J lost 7 bases, V lost 4 bases, and 5 bases had no gene match. CDR3 in DNA: TGTGCCAGCAGCTCTCTGACTAGCGGAAATGAGCAGTTCTTC. Translating it yields CASSSLTSGNEQFF.

The genes are TRBV5-4 and TRBJ1-3; 9 bases are shared with TRBD1. The CDR3 is 17 amino acids. Germline assignment: CDR1 SGHNT and CDR2 YYREEE (reference sequence). The junction had 4 bases not matched to a gene; V was cut back by 0 bases and J by 0 bases. The CDR3, as DNA: TGTGCCAGCAGCTTGGTTGGGACAGGGCCCTCTGGAAACACCATATATTTT. This translates into CASSLVGTGPSGNTIYF.